This paragraph reports one TCR beta chain. These data belong to a study of blood T cell repertoires in COVID-19. Study context: Sources were T cells, B-cell-depleted T cells, or PBMCs; the material itself was cDNA or gDNA.

Profiled with immunoSEQ multiplex PCR; TCRdb holds only in-frame clones, not every one. The sample gives about 120,000 clones, approximately 81% of which show up once; roughly 4% is in the top ten. Germline CDR1 is SGHNT and CDR2 is YYREEE (reference sequence). Between the trimmed V and J ends, which lost 1 base and 2 bases, there was a span of 14 bases. This CDR3 region has 16 residues. The rearrangement links TRBV5-4 to TRBJ2-3; TRBD2 is a possible D gene (5 bases). Sequences were obtained from peripheral blood. This TCR came from a woman older than 75 with acute or convalescent COVID-19. The CDR3 nucleotides are TGTGCCAGCAGCTTGTTACCGGGGATTTCCACAGATACGCAGTATTTT. Its translation is CASSLLPGISTDTQYF.